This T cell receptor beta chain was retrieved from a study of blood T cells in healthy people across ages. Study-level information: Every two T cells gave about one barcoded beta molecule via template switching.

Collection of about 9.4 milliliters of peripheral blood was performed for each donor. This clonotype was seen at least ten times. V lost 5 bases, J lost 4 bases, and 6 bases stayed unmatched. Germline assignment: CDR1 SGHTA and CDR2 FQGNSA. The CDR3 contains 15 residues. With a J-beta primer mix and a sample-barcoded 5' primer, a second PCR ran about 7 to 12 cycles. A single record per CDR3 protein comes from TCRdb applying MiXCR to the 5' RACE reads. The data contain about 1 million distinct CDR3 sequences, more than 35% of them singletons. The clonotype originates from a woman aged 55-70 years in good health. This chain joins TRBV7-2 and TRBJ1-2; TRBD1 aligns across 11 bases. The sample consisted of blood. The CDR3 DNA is TGTGCCAGCAGCCCCCGGACAGGGGGCGGCTATGGCTACACCTTC. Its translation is CASSPRTGGGYGYTF.